The subject of this entry is one T cell receptor beta chain. Its antigen is currently unknown. Germline trimming cut 4 bases from V and 8 bases from J; bases unmatched to any gene: 17. The length of the CDR3 is 19 residues. TCRdb used MiXCR to reprocess the 5' RACE reads, holding one entry per CDR3 protein. The sample consists of 350,000 to 450,000 distinct CDR3 sequences, over 15% of them appearing once. The sample belongs to a study of T cells after yellow fever vaccination. Notes on the study in general: Boosting was followed by the reappearance of most primary-vaccination clones (roughly 96% CD4, about 89% CD8).

Sequenced material: PBMCs, taken before the yellow fever booster vaccination. This TCR derives from a man between 18 and 35 years old who received the YFV17D yellow fever vaccine. The V and J genes are TRBV12-3 or TRBV12-4 and TRBJ2-3; 14 nucleotides line up with TRBD2. CDR3 in DNA: TGTGCCAGCAGTTCGAACCCGGGACTAGCGGGGGCCTCCTGGGGTACGCAGTATTTT. This codes for CASSSNPGLAGASWGTQYF.